A selection of T cell receptor beta chains follows, all from one sample in a study of blood T cell repertoires in COVID-19. The assay was immunoSEQ multiplex PCR, and TCRdb's table has in-frame clones only and misses some. This table holds about 140,000 clones, around 90% found once. Input material: peripheral blood. All receptors derive from a human donor in a cohort sampled during active COVID-19. Both conserved end residues are part of each CDR3. Fields, in order: D gene, clone size, CDR3 length, V gene, J gene, CDR3 protein, CDR3 DNA. The D gene is left open where the match is weak. Size tells how often a clone was seen (once, few, many) or the class of an expanded clone, and some rows leave it out.

D: NA; size: NA; length: 13; V: TRBV28; J: TRBJ1-2; CDR3: CASSETGGGGYTF; DNA: TGTGCCAGCAGTGAGACTGGGGGGGGTGGCTACACCTTC
D: TRBD1; size: NA; length: 14; V: TRBV7-9; J: TRBJ2-7; CDR3: CASSFGTGAYEQYF; DNA: TGTGCCAGCAGCTTCGGGACAGGGGCGTACGAGCAGTACTTC
D: TRBD1; size: NA; length: 17; V: TRBV27; J: TRBJ2-7; CDR3: CASSLTGQVGALYEQYF; DNA: TGTGCCAGCAGTTTAACGGGACAGGTTGGGGCTCTGTACGAGCAGTACTTC
D: NA; size: once; length: 13; V: TRBV27; J: TRBJ1-1; CDR3: CASSPELDKRAFF; DNA: TGTGCCAGCAGTCCCGAACTTGACAAAAGGGCTTTCTTT
D: TRBD1; size: NA; length: 19; V: TRBV6-6; J: TRBJ2-7; CDR3: CASSRRPTPGQGIFYEQYF; DNA: TGTGCCAGCAGTCGACGTCCCACTCCGGGACAGGGTATCTTTTACGAGCAGTACTTC
D: TRBD2; size: NA; length: 15; V: TRBV9; J: TRBJ2-7; CDR3: CASSVGAGTLAVQYF; DNA: TGTGCCAGCAGCGTAGGAGCTGGAACTCTAGCGGTACAGTACTTC
D: TRBD1; size: NA; length: 16; V: TRBV19; J: TRBJ2-2; CDR3: CASSIQGAGGTGELFF; DNA: TGTGCCAGTAGTATACAGGGGGCTGGGGGCACCGGGGAGCTGTTTTTT
D: TRBD1; size: NA; length: 12; V: TRBV5-6; J: TRBJ2-7; CDR3: CASRRQGREQYF; DNA: TGTGCCAGCAGGCGACAGGGGCGGGAGCAGTACTTC
D: NA; size: NA; length: 15; V: TRBV28; J: TRBJ1-4; CDR3: CASSSPRETNEKLFF; DNA: TGTGCCAGCAGTTCCCCCCGGGAAACTAATGAAAAACTGTTTTTT
D: NA; size: NA; length: 15; V: TRBV5-1; J: TRBJ2-7; CDR3: CASSLDPAATYEQYF; DNA: TGCGCCAGCAGCTTGGATCCGGCGGCAACCTACGAGCAGTACTTC
D: TRBD1; size: NA; length: 14; V: TRBV30; J: TRBJ1-1; CDR3: CAWREQGLGAEAFF; DNA: TGTGCCTGGAGGGAACAGGGGCTTGGGGCTGAAGCTTTCTTT
D: TRBD1; size: NA; length: 14; V: TRBV28; J: TRBJ1-3; CDR3: CASSNRGLGNTIYF; DNA: TGTGCCAGCAGTAACAGGGGGCTTGGAAACACCATATATTTT
D: TRBD2; size: few; length: 16; V: TRBV27; J: TRBJ2-7; CDR3: CASSLTPREGTYEQYF; DNA: TGTGCCAGCAGTTTAACCCCCAGGGAGGGCACCTACGAGCAGTACTTC